The 10 T cell receptor beta chains presented below share a single source sample, sequenced in a study of tissue T cells after allogeneic stem cell transplantation. Profiling relied on immunoSEQ multiplex PCR, and the TCRdb table lists in-frame clones only, not all of them. The sample consists of about 28,000 clones, roughly 87% of them appearing once. This specimen was blood, taken before transplantation. The receptors shown here come from a woman aged 18-50 years who later had graft-versus-host disease after an allogeneic stem cell transplant.

The V and J genes are TRBV3-1 (or the pseudogene TRBV3-2) and TRBJ1-3, with D hard to call. CDR3 length: 14 amino acids. The V gene's germline CDR1 is LGHDT and CDR2 YNNKEL (reference sequence). V lost 2 bases to trimming and J lost 2 bases, with 7 bases between them. The CDR3 DNA reads as TGTGCCAGCAGCCAACGGGGAACTGGAAACACCATATATTTT. Its translation is CASSQRGTGNTIYF.

The rearrangement uses TRBV9 and TRBJ2-4, with D hard to call. Per germline, CDR1 SGDLS and CDR2 YYNGEE. CDR3 size: 19 residues. Deletions cut 0 bases from V and 0 bases from J, with 19 bases between. As DNA, the CDR3 is TGTGCCAGCAGCGTAGGCCGGACCGGCACAAGGACAGCCAAAAACATTCAGTACTTC. As protein: CASSVGRTGTRTAKNIQYF.

This clone was detected only once. The chain couples TRBV11-2 to TRBJ1-1; D ambiguous. The ends were cut back, 4 bases at V and 1 base at J, with 10 bases in the middle. CDR3 length: 14 residues. CDR1 SGHAT and CDR2 FQNNGV come from the germline V gene. CDR3 in DNA: TGTGCCAGCAGCTACGGGCCCTGGAACACTGAAGCTTTCTTT. Protein: CASSYGPWNTEAFF.

This clone came up once. The chain is built from TRBV6-6 and TRBJ1-5; TRBD1 matches 9 bases. The V gene's germline CDR1 is MNHNY and CDR2 SVGAGI (reference sequence). The J segment lost 7 bases and the V segment lost 3 bases, leaving 7 bases of the junction unmatched. The CDR3 runs to 15 residues. The CDR3 reads CASSYMTGGDQPQHF. The CDR3 DNA reads TGTGCCAGCAGTTATATGACAGGGGGAGACCAGCCCCAGCATTTT.

The chain links TRBV9 to TRBJ2-1; tentative D call: TRBD2 (5 bases). Trimming took 0 bases from V and 9 from J, leaving 19 bases between them. CDR3 length: 16 amino acids. The V gene's germline CDR1 is SGDLS and CDR2 YYNGEE. CDR3 sequence reads: CASSVVSSAESVEQFF. CDR3 sequence (DNA): TGTGCCAGCAGCGTAGTCAGTAGCGCGGAATCTGTTGAGCAGTTCTTC.

This chain connects TRBV30 to TRBJ2-4, with TRBD1 matching over 7 bases. The CDR3 loop spans 13 amino acids. With V trimmed by 2 bases and J by 3 bases, 1 base remained unmatched. Germline V lookup: CDR1 GTSNPN, CDR2 SVGIG (reference sequence). The CDR3 spells CAWSRDSKNIQYF. The CDR3 nucleotides are TGTGCCTGGAGTCGGGACAGCAAAAACATTCAGTACTTC.

This clone was observed a few times. V gene TRBV29-1 combines with J gene TRBJ1-1, with D tentatively TRBD1 (5 bases). The CDR3 is made up of 11 amino acids. Between the trimmed V and J ends, which lost 6 bases and 3 bases, there was a span of 8 bases. CDR1 is SQVTM, CDR2 ANQGSEA, per germline. Here the CDR3 reads CSVRGDTEAFF. CDR3 DNA: TGCAGCGTGAGGGGTGACACTGAAGCTTTCTTT.

This clone occurred a few times. The chain combines TRBV5-1 with TRBJ2-3, with 12 bases aligning to TRBD2. The CDR3 contains 16 residues. Trimming at V came to 0 bases and at J to 4 bases, leaving 3 bases not matched to a gene. Germline V gives CDR1 SGHRS, CDR2 YFSETQ. The CDR3 region has the DNA TGCGCCAGCAGCTTGGGACTAGCGGGGGTCCCAGATACGCAGTATTTT. It translates to CASSLGLAGVPDTQYF.

This sequence joins TRBV6-5 and TRBJ2-7; TRBD2 aligns across 8 bases. With 7 bases clipped from V and 0 bases from J, the junction kept 8 bases outside the gene matches. The CDR3 loop spans 15 amino acids. Per germline, CDR1 MNHEY and CDR2 SVGAGI. This CDR3 reads CASNSQAGGSYEQYF. CDR3 nucleotides: TGTGCCAGCAACAGCCAGGCGGGAGGCTCCTACGAGCAGTACTTC.

This rearrangement joins TRBV19 to TRBJ1-1; D uncertain. Trimming stripped 7 bases from V and 1 base from J, with 16 bases between. This CDR3 has 15 amino acids. CDR1 is LNHDA and CDR2 is SQIVND in the germline V gene (reference sequence). The CDR3 spells CASTQSDSSNTEAFF. In DNA form, the CDR3 reads TGTGCCAGTACTCAAAGTGACTCCTCGAACACTGAAGCTTTCTTT.